This T cell receptor (beta chain) emerged from a study of T-cell reconstitution after alpha-beta-depleted transplantation in children. The CDR3 is 12 amino acids. Trimming shortened V by 2 bases and J by 3 bases, and 8 bases separated the two germline ends. Germline CDR1 reads GTSNPN; CDR2 reads SVGIG (reference sequence). This clonotype turned up a few times. What it binds is unknown. A library of TCRbeta sequences, prepared with unique molecular identifiers, was generated. TCRdb re-analysed the PCR reads in MiXCR, keeping a single row per CDR3 protein. Of some 300,000 distinct CDR3 sequences listed, about 7.3% are singletons. Study-level points and caveats: Hyperexpanded clones declined; after one year, newly produced T cells mostly supplied diversity.

Sequenced material: peripheral blood, taken 360 days after TCRalphabeta/CD19-depleted stem cell transplant. The chain links TRBV30 to TRBJ2-7; a possible D gene is TRBD2 (5 bases). The sequence was collected from a female patient between 2 and 15 years old who had a stem cell transplant for Fanconi anemia, so the T cells may come from the graft donor. The CDR3 here is CAWSLGDYEQYF. In DNA form, the CDR3 reads TGTGCCTGGAGTCTCGGGGACTACGAGCAGTACTTC.